A single sample gave rise to the 32 T cell receptor beta chains below, sequenced in a study of blood T cell repertoires in COVID-19. Sequenced by immunoSEQ multiplex PCR; TCRdb stores in-frame clones only, minus some. The repertoire holds over 100,000 clones, with approximately 88% as singletons. Sequenced material: peripheral blood. These receptor sequences come from a middle-aged man with acute or convalescent COVID-19.

The rearrangement uses TRBV9 and TRBJ1-2, with TRBD1 matching over 7 bases. J gave up 7 bases and V 3 bases, and 6 bases lay outside the gene matches. This CDR3 comprises 13 residues. CDR1 SGDLS and CDR2 YYNGEE come from the germline V gene. DNA of the CDR3: TGTGCCAGCAGCGCTGGACAGGCTTCTGGCTACACCTTC. This encodes CASSAGQASGYTF. Together with reference TRBV9 and TRBJ1-2, the CDR3 gives the full variable domain: DSGVTQTPKHLITATGQRVTLRCSPRSGDLSVYWYQQSLDQGLQFLIQYYNGEERAKGNILERFSAQQFPDLHSELNLSSLELGDSALYFCASSAGQASGYTFGSGTRLTVV.

The rearrangement joins TRBV19 to TRBJ2-7; TRBD1 might be the D (6 bases). This CDR3 is 13 amino acids long. Germline CDR1 and CDR2: LNHDA and SQIVND (reference sequence). The V end lost 5 bases, the J end lost 6 bases, and 14 bases lay between the germline ends. CDR3: CASSEQTGTEQYF. Written as DNA, the CDR3 is TGTGCCAGTAGTGAACAGACAGGAACCGAGCAGTACTTC.

The CDR3 DNA reads TGTGCCAGCAGCCTACAGGGCATATTTAACACTGAAGCTTTCTTT. Its protein is CASSLQGIFNTEAFF. The chain couples TRBV5-8 to TRBJ1-1, with a possible D match to TRBD1 (6 bases). Germline lookup yields CDR1 SGHTS and CDR2 YDEGEE. There are 15 residues in the CDR3. V was shortened by 4 bases and J by 2 bases, with 15 bases between the two germline ends.

The V gene is TRBV7-2, the J gene TRBJ2-7, with 8 bases matching TRBD1. Germline V gene sequence: CDR1 SGHTA, CDR2 FQGNSA. The CDR3 loop spans 13 amino acids. After removal of 5 bases from V and 6 bases from J, the junction contained 6 bases not matched to a gene. The CDR3 spells CASSPGTGTEQYF. DNA of the CDR3: TGTGCCAGCAGCCCCGGGACAGGAACCGAGCAGTACTTC.

The CDR3 DNA follows: TGTGCCAGCAGGGCCGGGACACTAATGAACACTGAAGCTTTCTTT. This codes for CASRAGTLMNTEAFF. This rearrangement joins TRBV2 to TRBJ1-1; TRBD1 is a possible D gene (6 bases). Germline V gene sequence: CDR1 SNHLY, CDR2 FYNNEI. V lost 6 bases, J lost 0 bases, and 14 bases lay in between. CDR3 length equals 15 residues.

The rearrangement joins TRBV30 to TRBJ1-2; D gene uncertain. The CDR3 totals 11 residues. V was shortened by 0 bases and J by 6 bases, with 5 bases between the two germline ends. Germline V CDR1 and CDR2: GTSNPN, SVGIG (reference sequence). In DNA form, the CDR3 reads TGTGCCTGGAGTGTATTAAATGGCTACACCTTC. Protein: CAWSVLNGYTF.

The V gene is TRBV12-5, the J gene TRBJ2-2, with TRBD2 matching 8 bases. The V and J ends lost 0 bases and 1 base, in that order; junction bases with no gene match: 19. CDR3 length: 22 amino acids. Germline V gene lookup returns CDR1 LGHNT and CDR2 FRNRAP. Here the CDR3 reads CASGLVSGAGGSRPKNTGELFF. The CDR3, as DNA: TGTGCTAGTGGTTTGGTAAGCGGGGCGGGGGGCTCCCGGCCTAAGAACACCGGGGAGCTGTTTTTT.

The rearrangement links TRBV6-1 to TRBJ1-1; D remains ambiguous. Trimming pared 1 base from V and 4 bases from J, leaving 13 bases between. This CDR3 is 15 amino acids long. Germline loops: CDR1 MNHNS, CDR2 SASEGT. This chain's CDR3 is CASSEEKISVTEAFF. CDR3 DNA sequence: TGTGCCAGCAGTGAAGAAAAGATTTCGGTCACTGAAGCTTTCTTT.

The chain combines TRBV28 with TRBJ1-1; possibly TRBD1 for D (6 bases). The length of the CDR3 is 11 residues. V lost 6 bases to trimming and J lost 8 bases, with 10 bases between them. CDR1 MDHEN and CDR2 SYDVKM come from the germline V gene. The CDR3 loop reads CASRSTGEAFF. CDR3 bases: TGTGCCAGCAGGTCGACAGGAGAAGCTTTCTTT.

The V gene is TRBV5-1, the J gene TRBJ1-4; D is uncertain. V gave up 0 bases and J gave up 5 bases, with 8 bases separating them. The CDR3 consists of 14 residues. CDR1 and CDR2 (germline): SGHRS, YFSETQ. The CDR3 here is CASSLGHGNEKLFF. The CDR3 DNA is TGCGCCAGCAGCTTGGGGCACGGGAATGAAAAACTGTTTTTT.

This chain links TRBV3-1 (or the pseudogene TRBV3-2) with TRBJ2-2; D gene uncertain. The V and J ends lost 1 base and 6 bases respectively, with 9 bases between them. Germline V gene lookup returns CDR1 LGHDT and CDR2 YNNKEL (reference sequence). There are 14 residues in the CDR3. The CDR3 DNA sequence: TGTGCCAGCAGCCAAGGGGCAGAGTCCGGGGAGCTGTTTTTT. Its translation is CASSQGAESGELFF.

The chain uses TRBV5-1 and TRBJ2-7; a possible D gene is TRBD1 (5 bases). This CDR3 has 15 amino acids. Germline V gene lookup returns CDR1 SGHRS and CDR2 YFSETQ. V lost 2 bases to trimming and J lost 2 bases, with 14 bases between them. In DNA, the CDR3 is TGCGCCAGCAGCTTTTCCCCTGGCAGGGCCTACGAGCAGTACTTC. It translates to CASSFSPGRAYEQYF.

The V gene is TRBV5-5, the J gene TRBJ2-1, with 9 bases matching TRBD1. The CDR3 totals 16 residues. Trimming removed 2 bases from V and 4 bases from J; junction bases left unmatched: 7. The germline CDR1 and CDR2 sequences are SGHKS and YYEKEE (reference sequence). The CDR3 spells CASSFGVGTGYNEQFF. CDR3 in DNA: TGTGCCAGCAGCTTTGGGGTGGGGACAGGGTACAATGAGCAGTTCTTC.

The chain links TRBV4-2 to TRBJ2-7; 10 bases map to TRBD2. V gave up 0 bases and J gave up 7 bases; unmatched junction bases: 9. There are 16 residues in the CDR3. Germline CDR1 and CDR2: LGHNA and YNFKEQ. CDR3 amino acids: CASSQDIGAGGLEQYF. CDR3 nucleotides: TGTGCCAGCAGCCAAGATATAGGAGCGGGGGGGCTGGAGCAGTACTTC.

The rearrangement uses TRBV13 and TRBJ1-4; D is perhaps TRBD1 (5 bases). This CDR3 has 16 residues. The V gene lost 1 base and the J gene lost 2 bases, with 11 bases spanning the gap. Looked up from germline, CDR1 is PRHDT and CDR2 is FYEKMQ (reference sequence). CDR3 protein: CASSLAGKGTNEKLFF. CDR3 DNA: TGTGCCAGCAGCTTAGCAGGGAAAGGCACTAATGAAAAACTGTTTTTT.

J is TRBJ2-3 and V is TRBV14, with a weak D call TRBD1 (5 bases). Germline CDR1 SGHDN, CDR2 FVKESK. The CDR3 is made up of 15 amino acids. Trimming removed 4 bases at V and 0 bases at J, with 11 bases between. CDR3 in amino acids: CASSRQLLSTDTQYF. The CDR3 DNA sequence: TGTGCCAGCAGCCGACAGTTACTTAGCACAGATACGCAGTATTTT.

This chain connects TRBV27 to TRBJ1-3; D unclear. V was clipped by 7 bases and J by 2 bases, with 12 bases between them. The CDR3 is 14 amino acids. The germline V gene has CDR1 MNHEY and CDR2 SMNVEV (reference sequence). The CDR3 here is CASTRAGAGNTIYF. As DNA, the CDR3 is TGTGCCAGCACCCGGGCGGGCGCTGGAAACACCATATATTTT.

CDR3 residues: CASSSGQGLQQPQHF. The CDR3 DNA follows: TGTGCCAGCAGTTCTGGGCAGGGGCTACAGCAGCCCCAGCATTTT. The rearrangement joins TRBV27 to TRBJ1-5; the D gene is possibly TRBD1 (6 bases). Deletions cut 4 bases from V and 7 bases from J, with 17 bases between. Germline V gives CDR1 MNHEY, CDR2 SMNVEV (reference sequence). The CDR3 length is 15 residues.

The rearrangement links TRBV14 to TRBJ2-7; TRBD2 is a possible D gene (6 bases). V gave up 1 base and J gave up 7 bases, with 11 bases separating them. Germline values: CDR1 SGHDN, CDR2 FVKESK. The CDR3 extends over 13 amino acids. The CDR3 is CASSQVQAGEQYF. The DNA for the CDR3 is TGTGCCAGCAGCCAAGTACAGGCGGGAGAGCAGTACTTC.

The rearrangement joins TRBV12-5 to TRBJ2-3; D is ambiguous. This CDR3 contains 10 residues. V was shortened by 4 bases and J by 11 bases, with 7 bases between the two germline ends. Germline lookup yields CDR1 LGHNT and CDR2 FRNRAP. The CDR3 DNA reads TGTGCTAGTGGTTCTCCGCGGCAGTATTTT. Amino acid sequence: CASGSPRQYF.

The chain has TRBV5-4 and TRBJ2-1; 14 positions agree with TRBD2. J gave up 9 bases and V 4 bases, and 9 bases lay outside the gene matches. Germline CDR1 is SGHNT and CDR2 is YYREEE (reference sequence). This CDR3 has 16 residues. The CDR3 nucleotides are TGTGCCAGCAGCCCGGGACTAGCGGGGGCCCGCGGTGAGCAGTTCTTC. Protein product: CASSPGLAGARGEQFF.

The genes are TRBV27 and TRBJ1-2; TRBD1 is a possible D gene (5 bases). V dropped 5 bases and J dropped 6 bases, with 16 bases sitting between them. CDR1 is MNHEY, CDR2 SMNVEV, per germline (reference sequence). The CDR3 length is 14 residues. The CDR3 sequence is CASSPGGKTNGYTF. DNA of the CDR3: TGTGCCAGCAGTCCCGGGGGGAAGACGAATGGCTACACCTTC.

The rearrangement uses TRBV10-1 and TRBJ2-2, with D uncertain. CDR1 and CDR2 (germline): WNHNN, SYGVQD (reference sequence). The CDR3 covers 14 residues. Trimming left V 6 bases short and J 2 bases short, with 10 bases between. The CDR3 reads CASSGSLNTGELFF. The CDR3 DNA sequence: TGCGCCAGCAGCGGTTCACTAAACACCGGGGAGCTGTTTTTT.

The chain carries TRBV7-9 and TRBJ2-1; D remains ambiguous. Per the germline V gene, CDR1 is SEHNR and CDR2 is FQNEAQ (reference sequence). This CDR3 region has 16 residues. V was trimmed by 5 bases and J by 2 bases, leaving 16 bases between them. The DNA of the CDR3 is TGTGCCAGCAGCCCCCTAGGCGGTGCCACCTACAATGAGCAGTTCTTC. Residues: CASSPLGGATYNEQFF.

The chain recombines TRBV6-5 with TRBJ2-7; D gene unclear. V lost 6 bases and J 6 bases, leaving 12 bases between the germline ends. CDR3 length: 12 amino acids. Germline V gene sequence: CDR1 MNHEY, CDR2 SVGAGI. The CDR3 DNA reads as TGTGCCAGCAGCCAAATCATCGGCGAGCAGTACTTC. Its translation: CASSQIIGEQYF.

The J gene is TRBJ1-4, the V gene TRBV5-1; 7 bases match TRBD1. The germline gives CDR1 SGHRS, CDR2 YFSETQ. Trimming took 3 bases from V and 11 from J; bases not matched to a gene: 4. The CDR3 sequence is 12 residues long. CDR3 amino acids: CASSSLQGKLFF. The CDR3 DNA sequence: TGCGCCAGCAGCTCCTTACAGGGGAAACTGTTTTTT. The full variable domain, in which reference TRBV5-1 and TRBJ1-4 provide the parts outside the CDR3, is KAGVTQTPRYLIKTRGQQVTLSCSPISGHRSVSWYQQTPGQGLQFLFEYFSETQRNKGNFPGRFSGRQFSNSRSEMNVSTLELGDSALYLCASSSLQGKLFFGSGTQLSVL.

The V call is TRBV4-2, the J call TRBJ2-6; possible D gene TRBD2, 6 bases. This CDR3 region has 15 residues. Germline CDR1 reads LGHNA; CDR2 reads YNFKEQ. Trimming cost V 6 bases and J 8 bases, with 17 bases left between them. CDR3 residues: CASSVRDSGTNVLTF. In DNA, the CDR3 is TGTGCCAGCAGTGTCCGGGACTCCGGCACCAACGTCCTGACTTTC.

The chain employs TRBV2 and TRBJ2-7, with TRBD2 matching 8 bases. The V gene's germline CDR1 is SNHLY and CDR2 FYNNEI. The junction had 3 bases not matched to a gene; V was cut back by 7 bases and J by 1 base. This CDR3 comprises 13 residues. CDR3: CASTGGTSYEQYF. In DNA form, the CDR3 reads TGTGCCAGCACGGGGGGGACGTCCTACGAGCAGTACTTC. Combining the CDR3 with reference TRBV2 and TRBJ2-7 gives the whole variable domain EPEVTQTPSHQVTQMGQEVILRCVPISNHLYFYWYRQILGQKVEFLVSFYNNEISEKSEIFDDQFSVERPDGSNFTLKIRSTKLEDSAMYFCASTGGTSYEQYFGPGTRLTVT.

The rearrangement joins TRBV5-4 to TRBJ1-2, with a tentative D call TRBD1 (5 bases). There are 14 residues in the CDR3. The germline V gene encodes CDR1 SGHNT and CDR2 YYREEE (reference sequence). Between the trimmed V and J ends, which lost 4 bases and 7 bases, there was a span of 17 bases. CDR3 bases: TGTGCCAGCAGCGCTACTTTAGGGGACTCTGGCTACACCTTC. The encoded protein is CASSATLGDSGYTF.

The V and J genes are TRBV7-9 and TRBJ1-2; a possible D gene is TRBD1 (6 bases). The V end was cut by 5 bases, the J end by 1 base, with 8 bases between. The length of the CDR3 is 13 residues. The V gene's germline CDR1 is SEHNR and CDR2 FQNEAQ (reference sequence). The CDR3 loop reads CASSRTVNYGYTF. The CDR3 coding sequence is TGTGCCAGCAGCCGGACAGTTAACTATGGCTACACCTTC.

V and J are TRBV28 and TRBJ1-1; D is possibly TRBD1 (6 bases). Germline values: CDR1 MDHEN, CDR2 SYDVKM. Trimming cost V 6 bases and J 0 bases, with 11 bases left between them. The CDR3 has 14 residues. The CDR3 DNA is TGTGCCAGCAGGAGTCAGGGGATGAACACTGAAGCTTTCTTT. Its protein is CASRSQGMNTEAFF.

J is TRBJ1-6 and V is TRBV28; 7 positions agree with TRBD1. CDR1 is MDHEN and CDR2 is SYDVKM in the germline V gene. Losses at the gene ends were 5 bases for V and 6 bases for J; bases not matched to a gene: 13. The length of the CDR3 is 17 residues. The CDR3 bases are TGTGCCAGCAGTCCCTTGGTAGGGGGCAATGCTAATTCACCCCTCCACTTT. It encodes CASSPLVGGNANSPLHF. The entire variable domain, with the rest obtained from reference TRBV28 and TRBJ1-6, is as follows: DVKVTQSSRYLVKRTGEKVFLECVQDMDHENMFWYRQDPGLGLRLIYFSYDVKMKEKGDIPEGYSVSREKKERFSLILESASTNQTSMYLCASSPLVGGNANSPLHFGNGTRLTVT.